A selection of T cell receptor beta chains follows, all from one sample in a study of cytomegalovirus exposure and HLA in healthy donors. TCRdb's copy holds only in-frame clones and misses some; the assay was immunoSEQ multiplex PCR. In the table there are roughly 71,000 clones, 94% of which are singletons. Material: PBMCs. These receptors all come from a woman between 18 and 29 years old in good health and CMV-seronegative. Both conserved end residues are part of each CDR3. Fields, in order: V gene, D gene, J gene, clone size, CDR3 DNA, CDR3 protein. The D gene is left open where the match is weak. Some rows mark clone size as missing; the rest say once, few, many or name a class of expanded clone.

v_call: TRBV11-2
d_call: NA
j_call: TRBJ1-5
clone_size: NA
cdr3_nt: TGTGCCAGCAGCTTAGTGTCCAGATATAGCAATCAGCCCCAGCATTTT
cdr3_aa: CASSLVSRYSNQPQHF

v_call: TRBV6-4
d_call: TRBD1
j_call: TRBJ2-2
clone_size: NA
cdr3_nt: TGTGCCAGCAGTGCCGGGACAGGGTGGACCGGGGAGCTGTTTTTT
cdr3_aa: CASSAGTGWTGELFF

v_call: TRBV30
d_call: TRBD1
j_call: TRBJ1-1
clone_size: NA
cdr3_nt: TGTGCCTGGGGACAGGGAAACACTGAAGCTTTCTTT
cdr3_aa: CAWGQGNTEAFF

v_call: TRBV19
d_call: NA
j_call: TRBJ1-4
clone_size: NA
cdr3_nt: TGTGCCAGTAGTATTTCGCGGGTTGAAAAACTGTTTTTT
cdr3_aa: CASSISRVEKLFF

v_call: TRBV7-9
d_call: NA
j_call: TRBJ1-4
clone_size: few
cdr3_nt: TGTGCAGCCCTCCCTTTTGTTGCCAATGAAAAACTGTTTTTT
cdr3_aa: CAALPFVANEKLFF

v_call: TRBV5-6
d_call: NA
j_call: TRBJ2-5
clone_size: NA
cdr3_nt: TGTGCCAGCAGCTTGGTTCGAGAGACCCAGTACTTC
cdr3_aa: CASSLVRETQYF

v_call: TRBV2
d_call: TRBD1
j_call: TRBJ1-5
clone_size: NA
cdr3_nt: TGTGCCAGCAGTATCGACAGGGGCAATCAGCCCCAGCATTTT
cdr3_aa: CASSIDRGNQPQHF

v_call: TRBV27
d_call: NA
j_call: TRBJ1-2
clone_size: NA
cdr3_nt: TGTGCCAGCAGTTTTGGAATAAGGGGTATCTATGGCTACACCTTC
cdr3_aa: CASSFGIRGIYGYTF

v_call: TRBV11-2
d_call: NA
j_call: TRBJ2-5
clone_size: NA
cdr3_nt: TGTGCCAGCAGCTCCTACAGGGGGGAGGGAGAGACCCAGTACTTC
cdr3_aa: CASSSYRGEGETQYF

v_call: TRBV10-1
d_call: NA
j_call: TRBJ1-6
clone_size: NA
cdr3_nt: TGCGCCAGCAGTGAGTCCGTCCCTTACCTATATAATTCACCCCTCCACTTT
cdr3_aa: CASSESVPYLYNSPLHF

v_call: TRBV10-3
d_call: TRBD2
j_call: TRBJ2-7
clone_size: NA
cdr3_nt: TGTGCCATCAGTGAAAGGACTAGCGGCACCTACGAGCAGTACTTC
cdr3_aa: CAISERTSGTYEQYF

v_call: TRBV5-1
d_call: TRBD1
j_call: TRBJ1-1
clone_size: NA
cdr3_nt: TGCGCCAGCAGCTCCGGGACAGGGAATAATCCGAACACTGAAGCTTTCTTT
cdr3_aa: CASSSGTGNNPNTEAFF

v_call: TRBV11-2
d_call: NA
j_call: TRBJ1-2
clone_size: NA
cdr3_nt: TGTGCCAGCAGCTTAGCCCAGGGTCTTACCTATGGCTACACCTTC
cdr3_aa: CASSLAQGLTYGYTF

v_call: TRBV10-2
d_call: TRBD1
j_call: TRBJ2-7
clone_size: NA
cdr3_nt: TGCGCCAGCAGTGAAATGGACAGGGCCTACGAGCAGTACTTC
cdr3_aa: CASSEMDRAYEQYF

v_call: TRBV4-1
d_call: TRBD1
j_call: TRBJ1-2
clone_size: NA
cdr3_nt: TGCGCCAGCAGCCAACACGGACAGGATAACTATGGCTACACCTTC
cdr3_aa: CASSQHGQDNYGYTF

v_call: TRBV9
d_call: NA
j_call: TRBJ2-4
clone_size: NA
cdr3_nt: TGTGCCAGCAGCGGAACTAGCATTGACATTCAGTACTTC
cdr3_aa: CASSGTSIDIQYF

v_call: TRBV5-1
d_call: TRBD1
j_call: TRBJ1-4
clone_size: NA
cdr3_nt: TGCGCCAGCACAGGGGGCAGAGGAACTAATGAAAAACTGTTTTTT
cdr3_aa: CASTGGRGTNEKLFF

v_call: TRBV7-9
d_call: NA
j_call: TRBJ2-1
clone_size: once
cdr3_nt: TGTGCCAGCAGCATTGGACAAGGTTACAATGAGCAGTTCTTC
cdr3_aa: CASSIGQGYNEQFF